One TCR beta chain is described in this entry. Its antigen is not identified. Clones were sequenced by immunoSEQ multiplex PCR, and TCRdb holds only the in-frame ones, with some missing. The sample carries about 64,000 clones, under 80% recorded once. Pools of viral peptides were used by the ViraFEST assay to expand antigen-specific CD4+ T cells ahead of sequencing. Upon completion of about eleven days in culture, CD4+ T cells were isolated. The participants, recipients of two vaccine doses, got either BNT162b2 or mRNA-1273. Absence of prior SARS-CoV-2 infection characterized the vaccine recipients, who showed negative nucleocapsid antibodies. The data stem from a study of vaccination effects on CD4 cells after COVID-19. Study background: The median interval between the second dose and post-vaccine sampling was 72 days.

Trimming took 3 bases from V and 2 from J; bases not matched to a gene: 10. The CDR3 totals 19 residues. In germline, CDR1 is SGHRS, CDR2 YFSETQ. This clonotype was obtained from a human donor who received a COVID-19 vaccine. The chain has TRBV5-1 and TRBJ2-3; 15 nucleotides match TRBD2. The sample in question was CD4+ T cells from PBMCs cultured with HCoV-OC43 spike peptides, obtained after COVID-19 vaccination. The subset here: HCoV-OC43 spike overlapping peptide pool stimulation. The CDR3 here is CASSWTGLAGGVSTDTQYF. DNA for the CDR3: TGCGCCAGCAGCTGGACGGGACTAGCGGGGGGCGTTTCCACAGATACGCAGTATTTT. Filled out from reference TRBV5-1 and TRBJ2-3, the complete variable domain reads KAGVTQTPRYLIKTRGQQVTLSCSPISGHRSVSWYQQTPGQGLQFLFEYFSETQRNKGNFPGRFSGRQFSNSRSEMNVSTLELGDSALYLCASSWTGLAGGVSTDTQYFGPGTRLTVL.